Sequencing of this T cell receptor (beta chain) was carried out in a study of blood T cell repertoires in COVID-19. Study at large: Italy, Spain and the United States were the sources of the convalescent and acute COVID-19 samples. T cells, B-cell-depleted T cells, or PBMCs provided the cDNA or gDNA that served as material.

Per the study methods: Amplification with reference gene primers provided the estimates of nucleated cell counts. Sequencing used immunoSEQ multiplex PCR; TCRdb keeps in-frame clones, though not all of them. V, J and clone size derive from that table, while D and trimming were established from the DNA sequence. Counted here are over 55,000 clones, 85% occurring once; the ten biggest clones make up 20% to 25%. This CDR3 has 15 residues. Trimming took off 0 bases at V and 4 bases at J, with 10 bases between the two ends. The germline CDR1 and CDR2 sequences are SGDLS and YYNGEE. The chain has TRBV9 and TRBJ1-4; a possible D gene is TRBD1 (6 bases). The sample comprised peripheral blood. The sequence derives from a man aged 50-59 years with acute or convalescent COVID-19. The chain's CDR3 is CASSVGRGHNEKLFF. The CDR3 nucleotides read TGTGCCAGCAGCGTAGGCAGGGGACATAATGAAAAACTGTTTTTT.